This T cell receptor beta chain was sequenced during a study of monozygotic twins with inflammatory bowel disease. Germline CDR1 reads SEHNR; CDR2 reads FQNEAQ (reference sequence). CDR3 length: 14 residues. TCRdb processed the 5' RACE reads again and assigns one entry to each CDR3 protein, with no DNA. Its listing shows a few hundred thousand distinct CDR3 sequences. The sample comprised blood. This chain joins TRBV7-9 and TRBJ2-1; no DNA is available, so the TRBD1 call from TCRdb remains unchecked. The sequence derives from a human donor with ulcerative colitis or Crohn's disease, or a healthy co-twin of an affected twin (not recorded which). CDR3 residues: CASSLASGGNEQFF.